Listed here are 9 T cell receptor beta chains from one sample, sequenced in a study of blood T cell repertoires in COVID-19. The protocol was immunoSEQ multiplex PCR, while the TCRdb copy is restricted to in-frame clones and leaves out a portion. In the table there are fewer than 250,000 clones, roughly 87% of which are singletons. Sequencing input: PBMCs or T cells enriched from blood (not recorded which). These receptors all stem from a woman in her 30s with acute COVID-19.

V usage is TRBV3-1 (or the pseudogene TRBV3-2) and J usage is TRBJ1-3; D may be TRBD1 (5 bases). The CDR3 spans 15 residues. Germline loops: CDR1 LGHDT, CDR2 YNNKEL (reference sequence). The V end was cut by 4 bases, the J end by 0 bases, with 10 bases between. The CDR3 loop reads CASSRGRSSGNTIYF. DNA for the CDR3: TGTGCCAGCAGCCGGGGGAGGTCCTCTGGAAACACCATATATTTT.

The chain carries TRBV7-2 and TRBJ2-5; TRBD1 agrees at 10 bases. With 5 bases clipped from V and 5 bases from J, the junction kept 5 bases outside the gene matches. The CDR3 consists of 14 residues. Germline lookup yields CDR1 SGHTA and CDR2 FQGNSA. As DNA, the CDR3 is TGTGCCAGCAGCCGGGGACAGGGGTGGGAGACCCAGTACTTC. This sequence encodes CASSRGQGWETQYF.

DNA of the CDR3: TGCAGCGTTCCCGGACAAAACACTGAAGCTTTCTTT. Translating it yields CSVPGQNTEAFF. This sequence joins TRBV29-1 and TRBJ1-1, with D possibly matching TRBD1 (5 bases). The CDR3 is made up of 12 amino acids. Trimming took 5 bases from V and 2 from J, leaving 9 bases between them. Germline CDR1 reads SQVTM; CDR2 reads ANQGSEA.

This clone was seen a single time. The chain couples TRBV3-1 (or the pseudogene TRBV3-2) to TRBJ2-1; TRBD1 agrees at 8 bases. Germline loops: CDR1 LGHDT, CDR2 YNNKEL (reference sequence). With V trimmed by 1 base and J by 9 bases, 17 bases remained unmatched. The CDR3 loop spans 18 amino acids. CDR3: CASSQGYAGGRGGGEQFF. The CDR3 DNA sequence: TGTGCCAGCAGCCAAGGTTACGCAGGGGGCAGAGGGGGTGGTGAGCAGTTCTTC.

This chain links TRBV5-5 with TRBJ1-1, with TRBD1 identical over 7 bases. CDR1 is SGHKS and CDR2 is YYEKEE in the germline V gene (reference sequence). The CDR3 extends over 15 amino acids. J lost 8 bases, V lost 3 bases, and 13 bases had no gene match. The CDR3 DNA sequence: TGTGCCAGCAGCTCACCCCGACAGGGCCAACCCGAAGCTTTCTTT. It is translated as CASSSPRQGQPEAFF.

The chain uses TRBV5-8 and TRBJ1-1, with D perhaps matching TRBD1 (5 bases). The germline gives CDR1 SGHTS, CDR2 YDEGEE. V lost 4 bases to trimming and J lost 6 bases, with 10 bases between them. CDR3 length equals 12 residues. This CDR3 reads CASSDWGAEAFF. DNA for the CDR3: TGTGCCAGCAGCGACTGGGGCGCTGAAGCTTTCTTT. The full variable domain, in which reference TRBV5-8 and TRBJ1-1 provide the parts outside the CDR3, is EAGVTQSPTHLIKTRGQQATLRCSPISGHTSVYWYQQALGLGLQFLLWYDEGEERNRGNFPPRFSGRQFPNYSSELNVNALELEDSALYLCASSDWGAEAFFGQGTRLTVV.

This rearrangement joins TRBV24-1 to TRBJ2-3; TRBD1 aligns across 8 bases. Germline trimming cut 5 bases from V and 6 bases from J; bases unmatched to any gene: 12. Germline-derived CDR1 and CDR2 are KGHDR and SFDVKD. This CDR3 contains 16 residues. The CDR3 protein is CATSAGDRSYADTQYF. Written as DNA, the CDR3 is TGTGCCACCAGTGCCGGGGACAGGTCCTATGCGGATACGCAGTATTTT.

The chain couples TRBV3-1 (or the pseudogene TRBV3-2) to TRBJ2-1; D call uncertain. Germline V gene sequence: CDR1 LGHDT, CDR2 YNNKEL (reference sequence). CDR3 length equals 15 residues. V lost 1 base, J lost 4 bases, and 11 bases lay in between. In nucleotides, the CDR3 is TGTGCCAGCAGCCAAGCACCCAATACTTACAATGAGCAGTTCTTC. This gives the protein CASSQAPNTYNEQFF.

The V call is TRBV11-2, the J call TRBJ2-1, with TRBD2 matching 7 bases. The germline V gene encodes CDR1 SGHAT and CDR2 FQNNGV. The CDR3 has 12 residues. The junction had 7 bases not matched to a gene; V was cut back by 4 bases and J by 13 bases. DNA for the CDR3: TGTGCCAGCAGCTCCCCGGGGGGACTCCAGTTCTTC. This codes for CASSSPGGLQFF.